Presented here are 12 T cell receptor beta chains from one specimen sequenced in a study of T cell responses to AZD1222 COVID-19 vaccine. Method: immunoSEQ multiplex PCR; TCRdb's copy keeps in-frame clones and lacks some. In the table there are 150,000 to 200,000 clones, 85% to 95% of which are singletons. The input for sequencing was peripheral blood, taken 28 days after the second AZD1222 dose. These receptors all come from an adult who received the AZD1222 COVID-19 vaccine.

This sequence joins TRBV2 and TRBJ2-6; D is ambiguous. The CDR3 has 15 residues. Germline-derived CDR1 and CDR2 are SNHLY and FYNNEI. V shed 8 bases and J shed 0 bases, with 11 bases lying between them. CDR3 in DNA: TGTGCCAGCGAACTACAGTCCTCTGGGGCCAACGTCCTGACTTTC. It codes for CASELQSSGANVLTF.

The chain is built from TRBV10-1 and TRBJ1-1; the match to TRBD1 covers 8 bases. The V gene end was trimmed by 10 bases and the J gene end by 0 bases; junction bases not matched to a gene: 10. Per the germline V gene, CDR1 is WNHNN and CDR2 is SYGVQD (reference sequence). This CDR3 region has 15 residues. CDR3 protein: CATSIDRGMNTEAFF. The CDR3 region has the DNA TGCGCCACCTCAATCGACAGGGGCATGAACACTGAAGCTTTCTTT.

The gene calls are TRBV10-3 and TRBJ2-5; D might be TRBD1 (5 bases). Trimming left V 3 bases short and J 4 bases short, with 15 bases between. The germline V gene encodes CDR1 ENHRY and CDR2 SYGVKD. The CDR3 spans 15 residues. CDR3 DNA: TGTGCCATCAGTGATTGGGGCCGTACCCGAGAGACCCAGTACTTC. Its translation is CAISDWGRTRETQYF.

CDR3 DNA: TGTGCCAGCAGTTACGACAGGGGGAACACCGGGGAGCTGTTTTTT. Its translation: CASSYDRGNTGELFF. The chain joins TRBV6-5 to TRBJ2-2; TRBD1 matches 8 bases. V trimming: 2 bases; J trimming: 1 base; junction bases outside the gene matches: 0. This CDR3 spans 15 amino acids. Germline CDR1 is MNHEY and CDR2 is SVGAGI.

The chain combines TRBV20-1 with TRBJ2-1; maybe TRBD2 (5 bases). Trimming took off 3 bases at V and 8 bases at J, with 14 bases between the two ends. This CDR3 is 13 amino acids long. Germline V gene sequence: CDR1 DFQATT, CDR2 SNEGSKA (reference sequence). The CDR3, as DNA: TGCAGTGCTAGTTTTGGTGGGAGCGATGAGCAGTTCTTC. Translated: CSASFGGSDEQFF.

The rearrangement uses TRBV7-2 and TRBJ1-1; D gene unclear. The germline gives CDR1 SGHTA, CDR2 FQGNSA. Trimming pared 0 bases from V and 1 base from J, leaving 6 bases between. The CDR3 has 14 residues. CDR3 sequence (DNA): TGTGCCAGCAGCTTAGCTGCAGGGAACACTGAAGCTTTCTTT. Translation gives CASSLAAGNTEAFF.

The V call is TRBV27, the J call TRBJ2-5, with D perhaps TRBD2 (6 bases). The CDR3 is 15 residues long. V was clipped by 3 bases and J by 4 bases, with 15 bases between them. Germline V gene lookup returns CDR1 MNHEY and CDR2 SMNVEV (reference sequence). The chain's CDR3 is CASSFGGGGIETQYF. CDR3 in DNA: TGTGCCAGCAGTTTTGGGGGAGGAGGTATAGAGACCCAGTACTTC.

V usage is TRBV6-2 or TRBV6-3 and J usage is TRBJ2-7; 8 nucleotides align to TRBD1. The CDR3 is 15 amino acids. The trim removed 2 bases at V and 6 bases at J, leaving 9 bases unmatched. Per the germline V gene, CDR1 is MNHEY and CDR2 is SVGEGT. The CDR3 region has the DNA TGTGCCAGCAGTTACCGGGGGCAGGGGGCTCTCGAGCAGTACTTC. This gives the protein CASSYRGQGALEQYF.

V and J are TRBV4-1 and TRBJ2-7, with 7 bases that match TRBD2. Looked up from germline, CDR1 is MGHRA and CDR2 is YSYEKL. With V trimmed by 0 bases and J by 3 bases, 2 bases remained unmatched. The CDR3 is 14 residues long. Written as DNA, the CDR3 is TGCGCCAGCAGCCAAGATAGCGGGCTCTACGAGCAGTACTTC. Encoded protein: CASSQDSGLYEQYF.

V gene TRBV30 combines with J gene TRBJ2-7; tentative D call: TRBD2 (5 bases). The CDR3 is 13 residues long. Germline V gene lookup returns CDR1 GTSNPN and CDR2 SVGIG (reference sequence). V lost 2 bases and J lost 2, with 10 bases in between. CDR3 sequence reads: CAWSRDYAYEQYF. The CDR3, as DNA: TGTGCCTGGAGTCGAGACTACGCCTACGAGCAGTACTTC.

The CDR3 reads CASSLEGNTEAFF. DNA of the CDR3: TGTGCCAGCAGCTTGGAGGGAAACACTGAAGCTTTCTTT. The genes are TRBV5-4 and TRBJ1-1; D is undetermined. CDR1 SGHNT and CDR2 YYREEE come from the germline V gene (reference sequence). CDR3 length: 13 residues. Trimming took off 0 bases at V and 2 bases at J, with 5 bases between the two ends.

The gene calls are TRBV19 and TRBJ1-2, with 8 bases identical to TRBD1. The ends lost 6 bases at V and 2 bases at J; junction bases unmatched: 14. The CDR3 runs to 17 residues. Germline V gene sequence: CDR1 LNHDA, CDR2 SQIVND (reference sequence). CDR3 nucleotide sequence: TGTGCCAGTAGCTCAGTGTGGACAGGGAGAAACAACTATGGCTACACCTTC. It codes for CASSSVWTGRNNYGYTF.